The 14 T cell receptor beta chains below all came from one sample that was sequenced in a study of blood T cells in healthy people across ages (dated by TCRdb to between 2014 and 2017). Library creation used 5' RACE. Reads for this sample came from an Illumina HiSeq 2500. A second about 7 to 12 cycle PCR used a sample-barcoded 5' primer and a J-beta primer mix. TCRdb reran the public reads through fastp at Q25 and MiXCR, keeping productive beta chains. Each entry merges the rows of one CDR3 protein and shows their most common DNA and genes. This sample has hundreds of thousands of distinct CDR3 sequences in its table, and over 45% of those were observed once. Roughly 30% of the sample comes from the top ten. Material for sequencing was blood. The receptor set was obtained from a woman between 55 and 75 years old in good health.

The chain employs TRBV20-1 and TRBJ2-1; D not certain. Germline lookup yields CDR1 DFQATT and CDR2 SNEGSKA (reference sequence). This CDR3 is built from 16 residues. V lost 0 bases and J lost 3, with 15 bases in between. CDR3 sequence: CSARDPLRADYNEQFF. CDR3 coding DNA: TGCAGTGCTAGAGACCCCCTCCGGGCAGACTACAATGAGCAGTTCTTC.

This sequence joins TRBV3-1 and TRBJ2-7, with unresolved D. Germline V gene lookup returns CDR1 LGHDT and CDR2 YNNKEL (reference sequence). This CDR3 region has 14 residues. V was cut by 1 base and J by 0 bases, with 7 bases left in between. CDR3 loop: CASSQVYSSYEQYF. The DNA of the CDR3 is TGTGCCAGCAGCCAAGTCTACAGCTCCTACGAGCAGTACTTC.

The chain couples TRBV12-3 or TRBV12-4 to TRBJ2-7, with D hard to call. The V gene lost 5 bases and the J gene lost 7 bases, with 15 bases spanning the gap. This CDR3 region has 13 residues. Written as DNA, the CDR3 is TGTGCCAGCAGTGCCAATGGGTACAATGAGCAGTACTTC. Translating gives CASSANGYNEQYF.

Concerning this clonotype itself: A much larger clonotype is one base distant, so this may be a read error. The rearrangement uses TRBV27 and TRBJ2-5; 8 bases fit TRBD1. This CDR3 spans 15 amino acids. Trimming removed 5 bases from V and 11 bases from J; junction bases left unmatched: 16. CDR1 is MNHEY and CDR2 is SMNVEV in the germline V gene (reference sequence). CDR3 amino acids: CASSPGTGASHEQYF. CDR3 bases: TGTGCCAGCAGTCCCGGGACAGGAGCCTCTCATGAGCAGTACTTC.

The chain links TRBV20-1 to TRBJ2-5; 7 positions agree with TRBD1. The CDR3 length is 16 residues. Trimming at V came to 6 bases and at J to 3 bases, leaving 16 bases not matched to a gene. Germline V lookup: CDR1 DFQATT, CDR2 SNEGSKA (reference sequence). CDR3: CSARSRPTGVEETQYF. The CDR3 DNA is TGCAGTGCCAGGAGCCGACCAACAGGGGTGGAAGAGACCCAGTACTTC.

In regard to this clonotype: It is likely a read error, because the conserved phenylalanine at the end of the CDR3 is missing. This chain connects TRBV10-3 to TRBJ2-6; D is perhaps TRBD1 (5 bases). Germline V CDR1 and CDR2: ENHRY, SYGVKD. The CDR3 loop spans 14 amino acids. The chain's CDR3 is CAISEDSGANILTI. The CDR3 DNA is TGTGCCATCAGTGAAGACTCTGGGGCCAACATCCTGACTATC.

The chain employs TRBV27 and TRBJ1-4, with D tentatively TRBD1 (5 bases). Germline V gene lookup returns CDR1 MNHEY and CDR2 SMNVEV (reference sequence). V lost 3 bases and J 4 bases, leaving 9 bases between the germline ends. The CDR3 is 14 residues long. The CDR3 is CASSFAGLNEKLFF. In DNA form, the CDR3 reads TGTGCCAGCAGTTTTGCAGGGCTTAATGAAAAACTGTTTTTT.

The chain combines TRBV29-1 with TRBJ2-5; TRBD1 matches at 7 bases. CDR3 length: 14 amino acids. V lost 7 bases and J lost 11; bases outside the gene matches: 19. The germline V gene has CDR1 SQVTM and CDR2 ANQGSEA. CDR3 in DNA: TGCAGCGCCCGCCGAACGACAGGGTCCAATGAGCAGTACTTC. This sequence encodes CSARRTTGSNEQYF.

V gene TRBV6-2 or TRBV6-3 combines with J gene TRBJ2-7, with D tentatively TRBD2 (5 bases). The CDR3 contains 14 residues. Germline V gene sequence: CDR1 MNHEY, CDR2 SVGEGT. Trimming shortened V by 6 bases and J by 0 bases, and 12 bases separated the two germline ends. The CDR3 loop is CASRRSGLSYEQYF. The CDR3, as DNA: TGTGCCAGCAGGCGCAGCGGACTCTCCTACGAGCAGTACTTC.

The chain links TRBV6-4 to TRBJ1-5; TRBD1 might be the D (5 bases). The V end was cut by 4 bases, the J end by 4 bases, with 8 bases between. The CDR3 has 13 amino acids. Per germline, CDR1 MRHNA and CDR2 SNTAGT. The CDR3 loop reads CASSVTDNQPQHF. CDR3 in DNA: TGTGCCAGCAGTGTGACAGATAATCAGCCCCAGCATTTT.

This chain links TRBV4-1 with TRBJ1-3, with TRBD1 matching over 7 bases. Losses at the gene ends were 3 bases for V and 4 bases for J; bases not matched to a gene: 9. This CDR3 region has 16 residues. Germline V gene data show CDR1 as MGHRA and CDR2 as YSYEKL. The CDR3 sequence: CASSQLIGQDGNTIYF. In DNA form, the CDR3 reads TGCGCCAGCAGCCAGCTAATTGGACAGGACGGAAACACCATATATTTT.

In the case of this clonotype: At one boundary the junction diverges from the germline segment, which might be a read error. The CDR3 DNA is TGCATCGTTCGCGGGACTAGCGGGAGACACGAGCAGTACTTC. This translates into CIVRGTSGRHEQYF. This chain links TRBV29-1 with TRBJ2-7; 14 nucleotides agree with TRBD2. Germline CDR1 SQVTM, CDR2 ANQGSEA. The CDR3 length is 14 residues.

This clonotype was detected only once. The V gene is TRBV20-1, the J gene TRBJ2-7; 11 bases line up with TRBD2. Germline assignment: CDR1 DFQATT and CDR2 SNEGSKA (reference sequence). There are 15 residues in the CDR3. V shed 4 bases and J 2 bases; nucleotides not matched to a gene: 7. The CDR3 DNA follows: TGCAGTGCTACTTATAGCGGGAGGGTCCCCTACGAGCAGTACTTC. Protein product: CSATYSGRVPYEQYF.

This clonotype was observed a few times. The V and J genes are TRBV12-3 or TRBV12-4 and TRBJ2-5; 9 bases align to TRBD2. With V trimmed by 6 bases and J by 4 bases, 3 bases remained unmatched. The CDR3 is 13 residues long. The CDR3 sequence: CASRIAGAETQYF. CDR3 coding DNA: TGTGCCAGCAGGATAGCGGGAGCAGAGACCCAGTACTTC.